This TCR beta chain was identified in a study of metastatic and nonmetastatic thyroid tumors. Study details: Malignant thyroid and benign thyroid patients provided blood and tumor or nodule tissue whose repertoires were compared.

The study, taken as a whole, reports: In blood and tumor, TCR beta diversity was reportedly significantly higher in malignant thyroid tumors than in benign nodules.

As regards this clone: What it binds is not known.

The V and J ends lost 3 bases and 7 bases respectively, with 3 bases between them. Looked up from germline, CDR1 is KGHSH and CDR2 is LQKENI. The CDR3 sequence is 11 residues long. Original handling: Researchers built a distant-metastasis classifier for papillary thyroid cancer that drew on CDR3 differences across clinicopathological groups. TCRdb reprocessed the PCR reads via MiXCR. TCRdb's processing, not the authors' own work, is the source of the V and J calls. Counted here are 10,000 to 15,000 clones, about 26% occurring once; the ten biggest clones make up over 9%. Prior to thyroid surgery, none of the patients had received any treatment.

Sequencing was performed on tumor tissue. This receptor was identified in a female donor with papillary thyroid cancer or a benign thyroid nodule (not recorded which). Some clones in this sample may be carry-over from other donors' samples. The chain couples TRBV18 to TRBJ2-2; D gene unclear. The CDR3: CASSPDGELFF. The CDR3 nucleotides read TGTGCCAGCTCACCTGACGGGGAGCTGTTTTTT.